Listed here are 18 T cell receptor beta chains from one sample, sequenced in a study of shared clonotypes between healthy human individuals. Here immunoSEQ multiplex PCR was the method, and the copy in TCRdb shows in-frame clones only, minus some. The data contain 1,500,000 or so clones, over 95% of them singletons. The sample comprised naive CD4+ T cells sorted from blood. Subset meaning: CD45RA+ positively selected. All receptors come from a man aged 30 to 39 in good health.

The V call is TRBV19, the J call TRBJ1-1; D is uncertain. V was clipped by 3 bases and J by 1 base, with 6 bases between them. Germline CDR1 and CDR2: LNHDA and SQIVND (reference sequence). The CDR3 has 13 amino acids. CDR3 in amino acids: CASSIRTNTEAFF. The CDR3 bases are TGTGCCAGTAGTATCAGGACGAACACTGAAGCTTTCTTT. The variable domain in full, with the rest retrieved from reference TRBV19 and TRBJ1-1, is DGGITQSPKYLFRKEGQNVTLSCEQNLNHDAMYWYRQDPGQGLRLIYYSQIVNDFQKGDIAEGYSVSREKKESFPLTVTSAQKNPTAFYLCASSIRTNTEAFFGQGTRLTVV.

Concerning this clone: At the DNA level, this CDR3 is encoded by other sequences in the same sample as well. This chain uses TRBV7-2 with TRBJ1-4; weak D call: TRBD1 (6 bases). V was clipped by 3 bases and J by 8 bases, with 13 bases between them. The CDR3 consists of 14 residues. Germline CDR1 is SGHTA and CDR2 is FQGNSA. The CDR3 DNA reads TGTGCCAGCAGCTTGGGGGGCCTAGGCGAAAAACTGTTTTTT. As protein: CASSLGGLGEKLFF.

V usage is TRBV28 and J usage is TRBJ1-2, with unresolved D. This CDR3 is built from 15 residues. Trimming took 2 bases from V and 0 from J, leaving 10 bases between them. Germline loops: CDR1 MDHEN, CDR2 SYDVKM. In DNA form, the CDR3 reads TGTGCCAGCAGTTTAGACGGGCCTCCTAACTATGGCTACACCTTC. It encodes CASSLDGPPNYGYTF.

The chain recombines TRBV6-6 with TRBJ1-5; tentatively, D is TRBD1 (5 bases). The CDR3 has 16 residues. The V end was cut by 0 bases, the J end by 7 bases, with 16 bases between. CDR1 and CDR2 from the germline V gene are MNHNY and SVGAGI (reference sequence). CDR3 in amino acids: CASSYSSQGWLQPQHF. Written as DNA, the CDR3 is TGTGCCAGCAGTTACTCATCCCAGGGCTGGTTGCAGCCCCAGCATTTT.

The V and J genes are TRBV29-1 and TRBJ2-5, with TRBD1 as a possible D gene (6 bases). The CDR3 is 13 residues long. V shed 3 bases and J shed 1 base, with 9 bases lying between them. Germline loops: CDR1 SQVTM, CDR2 ANQGSEA. The CDR3 reads CSVEGARQETQYF. As DNA, the CDR3 is TGCAGCGTTGAGGGGGCCCGCCAAGAGACCCAGTACTTC.

This rearrangement joins TRBV5-3 to TRBJ2-2, with D uncertain. TRBV5-3 has ORF status, its function being uncertain. This CDR3 comprises 11 residues. Trimming cost V 8 bases and J 6 bases, with 8 bases left between them. This CDR3 is CASRRSGELFF. CDR3 coding DNA: TGTGCCAGCAGAAGGTCCGGGGAGCTGTTTTTT.

The rearrangement joins TRBV5-4 to TRBJ2-1; maybe TRBD2 (6 bases). This CDR3 region has 15 residues. Germline V CDR1 and CDR2: SGHNT, YYREEE (reference sequence). The germline V and J ends were trimmed by 5 bases and 7 bases, with 19 bases remaining between them. CDR3 in DNA: TGTGCCAGCAGTTCGCCGGGACTTGGAGTGAATGAGCAGTTCTTC. Its protein product is CASSSPGLGVNEQFF.

The V gene is TRBV5-4, the J gene TRBJ2-1; 10 bases line up with TRBD2. V trimming: 6 bases; J trimming: 2 bases; junction bases outside the gene matches: 8. Germline assignment: CDR1 SGHNT and CDR2 YYREEE (reference sequence). This CDR3 region has 16 residues. CDR3 amino acids: CASTPAGGAAYNEQFF. CDR3 coding DNA: TGTGCCAGCACCCCAGCGGGAGGGGCTGCCTACAATGAGCAGTTCTTC.

The chain joins TRBV5-1 to TRBJ2-7; a possible D gene is TRBD2 (6 bases). Per germline, CDR1 SGHRS and CDR2 YFSETQ. V lost 4 bases and J 3 bases, leaving 23 bases between the germline ends. The CDR3 contains 17 residues. The CDR3, as DNA: TGCGCCAGCAGCCCGGGACTTAGCAGGGCGGTACTCTACGAGCAGTACTTC. Its translation is CASSPGLSRAVLYEQYF.

This chain uses TRBV28 with TRBJ1-1, with TRBD1 matching over 8 bases. The CDR3 has 17 residues. Germline CDR1 reads MDHEN; CDR2 reads SYDVKM. V lost 3 bases and J lost 4; bases outside the gene matches: 13. CDR3 protein: CASSLSGQGRAGTEAFF. The CDR3 nucleotides are TGTGCCAGCAGTTTGTCTGGACAGGGACGGGCGGGCACTGAAGCTTTCTTT. The full variable domain, completed using reference TRBV28 and TRBJ1-1, is DVKVTQSSRYLVKRTGEKVFLECVQDMDHENMFWYRQDPGLGLRLIYFSYDVKMKEKGDIPEGYSVSREKKERFSLILESASTNQTSMYLCASSLSGQGRAGTEAFFGQGTRLTVV.

V gene TRBV27 combines with J gene TRBJ2-2; D perhaps matches TRBD2 (5 bases). This CDR3 has 16 residues. Germline V gene sequence: CDR1 MNHEY, CDR2 SMNVEV (reference sequence). V was cut by 3 bases and J by 1 base, with 12 bases left in between. The CDR3 spells CASSFLAGGNTGELFF. DNA for the CDR3: TGTGCCAGCAGTTTTCTGGCGGGTGGGAACACCGGGGAGCTGTTTTTT.

The chain is built from TRBV10-3 and TRBJ2-1; D perhaps matches TRBD2 (6 bases). Trimming shortened V by 0 bases and J by 4 bases, and 10 bases separated the two germline ends. The CDR3 runs to 15 residues. The germline V gene has CDR1 ENHRY and CDR2 SYGVKD. The CDR3 DNA reads TGTGCCATCAGTGAGTCCGGGGGAGAGTACAATGAGCAGTTCTTC. Translation gives CAISESGGEYNEQFF.

The chain is built from TRBV5-1 and TRBJ2-7, with a possible D match to TRBD1 (5 bases). The CDR3 runs to 15 residues. Trimming left V 5 bases short and J 3 bases short, with 18 bases between. CDR1 is SGHRS and CDR2 is YFSETQ in the germline V gene. The CDR3 loop is CASSSYPDSFYEQYF. CDR3 nucleotide sequence: TGCGCCAGCAGTTCCTATCCCGACAGTTTCTACGAGCAGTACTTC.

This sequence joins TRBV29-1 and TRBJ1-3; D may be TRBD1 (5 bases). Trimming stripped 5 bases from V and 2 bases from J, with 13 bases between. CDR1 and CDR2 from the germline V gene are SQVTM and ANQGSEA. The CDR3 covers 14 residues. The CDR3 spells CSVLSRATGNTIYF. The CDR3 DNA sequence: TGCAGCGTTCTCTCCAGGGCAACTGGAAACACCATATATTTT.

V and J are TRBV9 and TRBJ2-1; 14 nucleotides match TRBD2. CDR1 is SGDLS and CDR2 is YYNGEE in the germline V gene. V was pared by 3 bases and J by 6 bases, with 11 bases of the junction left unmatched. CDR3 length: 18 amino acids. CDR3 nucleotide sequence: TGTGCCAGCAGCGGACTAGCGGGAGGGCCTCGGGTCGGCAATGAGCAGTTCTTC. Residues: CASSGLAGGPRVGNEQFF. Full variable domain (remainder filled in from reference TRBV9 and TRBJ2-1): DSGVTQTPKHLITATGQRVTLRCSPRSGDLSVYWYQQSLDQGLQFLIQYYNGEERAKGNILERFSAQQFPDLHSELNLSSLELGDSALYFCASSGLAGGPRVGNEQFFGPGTRLTVL.

The chain recombines TRBV28 with TRBJ1-5; D remains unclear. This CDR3 contains 15 residues. Trimming left V 6 bases short and J 2 bases short, with 14 bases between. Germline CDR1 MDHEN, CDR2 SYDVKM. The CDR3 region is CASSLNGRGNQPQHF. The CDR3 nucleotides are TGTGCCAGCAGCCTCAATGGAAGAGGCAATCAGCCCCAGCATTTT.

The gene calls are TRBV7-9 and TRBJ1-4; 7 nucleotides line up with TRBD1. Trimming cost V 5 bases and J 9 bases; bases outside gene matches: 12. Germline values: CDR1 SEHNR, CDR2 FQNEAQ (reference sequence). The CDR3 consists of 15 residues. CDR3 bases: TGTGCCAGCAGCCCCGGGGAGGGGGCTGGTAAAAAACTGTTTTTT. Its translation is CASSPGEGAGKKLFF. Supplemented by reference TRBV7-9 and TRBJ1-4, the full variable domain reads DTGVSQNPRHKITKRGQNVTFRCDPISEHNRLYWYRQTLGQGPEFLTYFQNEAQLEKSRLLSDRFSAERPKGSFSTLEIQRTEQGDSAMYLCASSPGEGAGKKLFFGSGTQLSVL.

V and J are TRBV2 and TRBJ2-5, with TRBD1 as a possible D gene (6 bases). Near its end, the DNA agrees better with TRBJ2-7, so the J call may be wrong. This CDR3 has 15 residues. Germline V lookup: CDR1 SNHLY, CDR2 FYNNEI. The CDR3 protein is CASSEIRGEPYEQYF. CDR3 sequence (DNA): TGTGCCAGCAGTGAAATCAGGGGCGAACCCTACGAGCAGTACTTC.